This T cell receptor beta chain derives from a study of cytomegalovirus exposure and HLA in healthy donors. Regarding the study as a whole: An analysis was carried out at a later point. It showed that HLA-associated TCR beta chains were more clonally expanded than equally common non-associated chains. Sequences of the TCR beta chain were said to predict the HLA-A and HLA-B alleles of most subjects accurately. Previous analysis showed most TCR beta V segments were productive about 87% or about 30% of the time.

A multiplex PCR was run with 60 Vbeta primers and 13 Jbeta primers. Some clones are missing from TCRdb's copy, which holds only in-frame ones; the method was immunoSEQ multiplex PCR. This table has 60,000 to 80,000 clones, around 62% appearing once. Points on this clone: Its cognate antigen is unknown.

The specimen sequenced was PBMCs. The sequence was obtained from a man under 40 in good health and CMV-seronegative.

CDR3 amino acids: CASSQYRGAMSGELFF. In nucleotides, the CDR3 is TGTGCCAGCAGCCAATACCGGGGGGCAATGAGCGGGGAGCTGTTTTTT. The rearrangement uses TRBV14 and TRBJ2-2; D is perhaps TRBD2 (7 bases). Trimming pared 2 bases from V and 7 bases from J, leaving 17 bases between. The CDR3 has 16 residues. Germline values: CDR1 SGHDN, CDR2 FVKESK.